This T cell receptor (beta chain) originates from a study of T cell repertoires in cytomegalovirus infection. The CDR3 spans 14 residues. V was clipped by 4 bases and J by 2 bases; unmatched bases: 2. CDR1 and CDR2 from the germline V gene are MNHEY and SMNVEV (reference sequence). In its sample, this clonotype was seen a few times. TCRdb analysed the reads with MiXCR anew, one entry per CDR3 protein. The repertoire has over 300,000 distinct CDR3 sequences, 9% to 9.5% of them found once; the top ten carry around 4.5%. The material sequenced was PBMCs. The gene calls are TRBV27 and TRBJ2-3; 8 bases match TRBD2. The receptor comes from a human donor in good health (CMV status not recorded). Some clones in this sample may be carry-over from other donors' samples. CDR3 region: CASSWGLDTDTQYF. Written as DNA, the CDR3 is TGTGCCAGCAGTTGGGGACTAGACACAGATACGCAGTATTTT.